The rows below give T cell receptor beta chains drawn from one sample of a study of blood T cell repertoires in COVID-19. Here immunoSEQ multiplex PCR was the method, and the copy in TCRdb shows in-frame clones only, minus some. There are roughly 250,000 clones in the sample; roughly 90% occur only once, and about 6.9% lies in the top ten. Specimen: PBMCs or T cells enriched from blood (not recorded which). These TCRs come from a woman aged 25 to 39 with acute COVID-19. CDR3s include the opening cysteine and the closing phenylalanine or tryptophan. The order of the fields is D gene, V gene, J gene, clone size, CDR3 protein, CDR3 DNA. D genes are given only for firm matches. Part of the rows lack a size; the others show once, few, many or a class for expanded clones.

d_gene: -; v_gene: TRBV11-2; j_gene: TRBJ1-5; abundance: few; CDR3aa: CASSLGRQRLYSNQPQHF; CDR3nt: TGTGCCAGCAGCTTAGGACGACAGAGACTTTATAGCAATCAGCCCCAGCATTTT
d_gene: -; v_gene: TRBV19; j_gene: TRBJ1-3; abundance: -; CDR3aa: CASSVRGGSSGNTIYF; CDR3nt: TGTGCCAGTAGTGTCAGAGGTGGAAGCTCTGGAAACACCATATATTTT
d_gene: -; v_gene: TRBV5-4; j_gene: TRBJ1-1; abundance: -; CDR3aa: CASSLGPGPNTEAFF; CDR3nt: TGTGCCAGCAGCTTGGGCCCAGGGCCGAACACTGAAGCTTTCTTT
d_gene: -; v_gene: TRBV12-2; j_gene: TRBJ2-7; abundance: -; CDR3aa: CAINSGHEQYF; CDR3nt: TGTGCAATCAACAGTGGGCACGAGCAGTACTTC
d_gene: TRBD1; v_gene: TRBV5-1; j_gene: TRBJ2-1; abundance: once; CDR3aa: CASGRDRVIWEQFF; CDR3nt: TGCGCCAGCGGTCGGGACAGGGTGATCTGGGAGCAGTTCTTC
d_gene: TRBD1; v_gene: TRBV7-8; j_gene: TRBJ1-1; abundance: -; CDR3aa: CASSLGQGNEAFF; CDR3nt: TGTGCCAGCAGCTTGGGACAGGGTAATGAAGCTTTCTTT
d_gene: -; v_gene: TRBV6-5; j_gene: TRBJ1-2; abundance: -; CDR3aa: CASSLDWGRGYTF; CDR3nt: TGTGCCAGCAGTTTGGACTGGGGTCGGGGCTACACCTTC
d_gene: -; v_gene: TRBV14; j_gene: TRBJ1-2; abundance: -; CDR3aa: CASSQVPGAGGYTF; CDR3nt: TGTGCCAGCAGCCAAGTTCCAGGGGCTGGTGGCTACACCTTC
d_gene: TRBD2; v_gene: TRBV29-1; j_gene: TRBJ2-5; abundance: -; CDR3aa: CSVGLARETQYF; CDR3nt: TGCAGCGTGGGACTAGCGAGGGAGACCCAGTACTTC
d_gene: TRBD1; v_gene: TRBV4-1; j_gene: TRBJ1-2; abundance: few; CDR3aa: CASSQAIGDRDGYTF; CDR3nt: TGCGCCAGCAGCCAAGCGATAGGTGACAGGGATGGCTACACCTTC
d_gene: TRBD1; v_gene: TRBV7-9; j_gene: TRBJ1-2; abundance: -; CDR3aa: CASSPGQGALNYGYTF; CDR3nt: TGTGCCAGCAGCCCGGGACAGGGGGCCCTAAACTATGGCTACACCTTC
d_gene: -; v_gene: TRBV28; j_gene: TRBJ2-2; abundance: -; CDR3aa: CASSLPQQYTGELFF; CDR3nt: TGTGCCAGCAGTCTCCCCCAACAATACACCGGGGAGCTGTTTTTT
d_gene: -; v_gene: TRBV6-5; j_gene: TRBJ2-3; abundance: once; CDR3aa: CASSPYGGTGDTQYF; CDR3nt: TGTGCCAGCAGTCCCTATGGCGGGACGGGAGATACGCAGTATTTT
d_gene: -; v_gene: TRBV6-5; j_gene: TRBJ2-5; abundance: -; CDR3aa: CASSSSPETQYF; CDR3nt: TGTGCCAGCAGTTCGAGTCCGGAGACCCAGTACTTC
d_gene: -; v_gene: TRBV7-8; j_gene: TRBJ2-1; abundance: once; CDR3aa: CASSLTRAGGYNEQFF; CDR3nt: TGTGCCAGCAGCTTGACACGGGCAGGGGGGTACAATGAGCAGTTCTTC
d_gene: -; v_gene: TRBV7-8; j_gene: TRBJ1-2; abundance: -; CDR3aa: CASSSRQELFYGYTF; CDR3nt: TGTGCCAGCAGCTCTCGACAGGAGCTATTCTATGGCTACACCTTC
d_gene: -; v_gene: TRBV6-2/TRBV6-3; j_gene: TRBJ1-1; abundance: -; CDR3aa: CASSYLPGVNTEAFF; CDR3nt: TGTGCCAGCAGTTACCTCCCAGGGGTAAACACTGAAGCTTTCTTT
d_gene: -; v_gene: TRBV28; j_gene: TRBJ2-1; abundance: -; CDR3aa: CASRTSYNEQFF; CDR3nt: TGTGCCAGCAGGACATCATACAATGAGCAGTTCTTC
d_gene: TRBD1; v_gene: TRBV29-1; j_gene: TRBJ2-7; abundance: -; CDR3aa: CSVATGDYEQYF; CDR3nt: TGCAGCGTGGCCACAGGGGACTACGAGCAGTACTTC
d_gene: -; v_gene: TRBV3-1/TRBV3-2; j_gene: TRBJ1-3; abundance: -; CDR3aa: CASSPSGTLSGNTIYF; CDR3nt: TGTGCCAGCAGCCCATCGGGTACACTCTCTGGAAACACCATATATTTT
d_gene: -; v_gene: TRBV7-3; j_gene: TRBJ1-2; abundance: -; CDR3aa: CASSLAPGPGGYTF; CDR3nt: TGTGCCAGCAGCTTAGCGCCAGGGCCCGGCGGCTACACCTTC
d_gene: -; v_gene: TRBV5-1; j_gene: TRBJ2-5; abundance: -; CDR3aa: CASSQQGPETQYF; CDR3nt: TGCGCCAGCAGTCAGCAGGGCCCGGAGACCCAGTACTTC
d_gene: TRBD1; v_gene: TRBV19; j_gene: TRBJ1-2; abundance: -; CDR3aa: CASSPRTGNYGYTF; CDR3nt: TGTGCCAGTAGTCCACGGACAGGGAACTATGGCTACACCTTC
d_gene: TRBD2; v_gene: TRBV2; j_gene: TRBJ2-3; abundance: once; CDR3aa: CASRKIQTSRTDTQYF; CDR3nt: TGTGCCAGCAGAAAAATCCAGACTAGCCGTACGGATACGCAGTATTTT
d_gene: TRBD1; v_gene: TRBV4-3; j_gene: TRBJ1-6; abundance: -; CDR3aa: CASSQDRDRVSSPLHF; CDR3nt: TGCGCCAGCAGCCAGGACCGGGACAGGGTCTCTTCACCCCTCCACTTT
d_gene: -; v_gene: TRBV5-1; j_gene: TRBJ2-7; abundance: -; CDR3aa: CASSFGASAGAGYEQYF; CDR3nt: TGCGCCAGCAGCTTTGGGGCCAGCGCGGGGGCGGGGTACGAGCAGTACTTC
d_gene: TRBD2; v_gene: TRBV7-3; j_gene: TRBJ2-1; abundance: -; CDR3aa: CASSLLAGGIDEQFF; CDR3nt: TGTGCCAGCAGCTTACTAGCGGGAGGGATCGATGAGCAGTTCTTC
d_gene: TRBD1; v_gene: TRBV27; j_gene: TRBJ2-7; abundance: -; CDR3aa: CASSLSIGGVYEQYF; CDR3nt: TGTGCCAGCAGTTTATCGATAGGGGGCGTCTACGAGCAGTACTTC
d_gene: -; v_gene: TRBV2; j_gene: TRBJ2-7; abundance: -; CDR3aa: CASIRGSYEQYF; CDR3nt: TGTGCCAGCATTCGGGGTTCCTACGAGCAGTACTTC
d_gene: TRBD1; v_gene: TRBV7-8; j_gene: TRBJ1-4; abundance: -; CDR3aa: CASSPTGGQGEKLFF; CDR3nt: TGTGCCAGCAGCCCTACAGGGGGCCAGGGGGAAAAACTGTTTTTT
d_gene: TRBD2; v_gene: TRBV7-2; j_gene: TRBJ2-5; abundance: once; CDR3aa: CASSLGLAGNQETQYF; CDR3nt: TGTGCCAGCAGCTTAGGTCTAGCGGGCAACCAAGAGACCCAGTACTTC
d_gene: TRBD1; v_gene: TRBV10-3; j_gene: TRBJ1-4; abundance: -; CDR3aa: CAISEGRTGEKLFF; CDR3nt: TGTGCCATCAGTGAGGGGAGGACAGGTGAAAAACTGTTTTTT
d_gene: TRBD2; v_gene: TRBV18; j_gene: TRBJ2-1; abundance: -; CDR3aa: CASSPLRTSGDAYNEQFF; CDR3nt: TGTGCCAGCTCACCACTTAGGACTAGCGGGGATGCCTACAATGAGCAGTTCTTC
d_gene: -; v_gene: TRBV9; j_gene: TRBJ1-6; abundance: -; CDR3aa: CASSVSSRAENSPLHF; CDR3nt: TGTGCCAGCAGCGTATCCTCCAGGGCAGAAAATTCACCCCTCCACTTT
d_gene: TRBD2; v_gene: TRBV27; j_gene: TRBJ2-7; abundance: -; CDR3aa: CASSPLAGQSYEQYF; CDR3nt: TGTGCCAGCAGTCCCCTAGCGGGACAATCCTACGAGCAGTACTTC
d_gene: TRBD1; v_gene: TRBV19; j_gene: TRBJ1-1; abundance: -; CDR3aa: CASSVRTLRQGRNTEAFF; CDR3nt: TGTGCCAGTAGTGTCCGAACACTTAGACAGGGCCGTAACACTGAAGCTTTCTTT
d_gene: -; v_gene: TRBV4-1; j_gene: TRBJ2-3; abundance: -; CDR3aa: CASSLPTAARVNTDTQYF; CDR3nt: TGCGCCAGCAGCCTACCCACAGCAGCACGCGTAAACACAGATACGCAGTATTTT
d_gene: -; v_gene: TRBV6-4; j_gene: TRBJ2-2; abundance: -; CDR3aa: CASSPTNTGELFF; CDR3nt: TGTGCCAGCAGTCCAACAAACACCGGGGAGCTGTTTTTT
d_gene: TRBD2; v_gene: TRBV10-2; j_gene: TRBJ2-7; abundance: -; CDR3aa: CASSEALAAHPYEQYF; CDR3nt: TGCGCCAGCAGTGAGGCCCTAGCGGCTCACCCCTACGAGCAGTACTTC
d_gene: -; v_gene: TRBV6-2/TRBV6-3; j_gene: TRBJ1-1; abundance: few; CDR3aa: CASSSGGLDLNTEAFF; CDR3nt: TGTGCCAGCAGTTCGGGAGGTTTGGATCTGAACACTGAAGCTTTCTTT
d_gene: TRBD1; v_gene: TRBV2; j_gene: TRBJ1-6; abundance: once; CDR3aa: CASGLTGGSGSPLHF; CDR3nt: TGTGCCAGCGGACTCACAGGGGGCTCGGGTTCACCCCTCCACTTT
d_gene: -; v_gene: TRBV19; j_gene: TRBJ2-6; abundance: -; CDR3aa: CASSGGSNSGANVLTF; CDR3nt: TGTGCCAGTAGTGGGGGCAGCAACTCTGGGGCCAACGTCCTGACTTTC
d_gene: TRBD1; v_gene: TRBV7-3; j_gene: TRBJ1-3; abundance: -; CDR3aa: CASSENTGAGNTIYF; CDR3nt: TGTGCCAGCAGCGAGAATACAGGGGCTGGAAACACCATATATTTT
d_gene: TRBD1; v_gene: TRBV9; j_gene: TRBJ1-5; abundance: once; CDR3aa: CASSVAGQGWNQPQHF; CDR3nt: TGTGCCAGCAGCGTAGCTGGACAGGGTTGGAATCAGCCCCAGCATTTT
d_gene: -; v_gene: TRBV19; j_gene: TRBJ1-6; abundance: -; CDR3aa: CASRGTYENSPLHF; CDR3nt: TGTGCCAGTAGAGGGACATACGAGAATTCACCCCTCCACTTT
d_gene: TRBD1; v_gene: TRBV29-1; j_gene: TRBJ2-7; abundance: -; CDR3aa: CSAGAGTGGEQYF; CDR3nt: TGCAGCGCCGGAGCCGGGACAGGGGGCGAGCAGTACTTC
d_gene: -; v_gene: TRBV5-5; j_gene: TRBJ1-6; abundance: -; CDR3aa: CASSKGSDGRMASPLHF; CDR3nt: TGTGCCAGCAGCAAGGGGTCCGACGGCAGGATGGCTTCACCCCTCCACTTT